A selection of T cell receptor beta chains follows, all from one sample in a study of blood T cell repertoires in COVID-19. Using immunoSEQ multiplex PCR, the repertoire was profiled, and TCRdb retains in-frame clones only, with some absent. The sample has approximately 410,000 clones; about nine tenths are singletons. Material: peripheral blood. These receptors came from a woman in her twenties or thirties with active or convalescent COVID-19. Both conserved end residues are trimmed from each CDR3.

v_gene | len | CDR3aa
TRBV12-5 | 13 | ASGLVTGGGNEQY
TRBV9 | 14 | ASSPPGLAGADTQY
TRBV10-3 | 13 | AIRTLAGTGNTIY
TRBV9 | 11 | ASTYSGSFGYT
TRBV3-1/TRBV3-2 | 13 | ASSPDRGPGNTIY
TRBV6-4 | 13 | ASSDRTGGNSPLH
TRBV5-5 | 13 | ASSLPSGYTDTQY
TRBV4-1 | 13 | ASSQGEQGSQPQH
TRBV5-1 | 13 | ASSLDGSPGGEQF
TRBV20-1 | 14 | SASRTSGGAAETQY
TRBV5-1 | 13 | ASSLEPQSTDTQY
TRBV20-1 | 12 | SASPGGGNTEAF
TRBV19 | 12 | ASSRRGSGNTIY
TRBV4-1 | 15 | ASSQDREVATNEKLF
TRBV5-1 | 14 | ASSLDQRGVYNEQF
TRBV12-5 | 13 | ASGLGAGRGNEQF
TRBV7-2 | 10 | ASSPYGGGYT
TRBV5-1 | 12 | ASSVGGDREKLF
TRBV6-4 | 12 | ASSDGPNTGELF
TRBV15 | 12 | ATSRGAGDGEAF
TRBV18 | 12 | ASSSSRDTREAF
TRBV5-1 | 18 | ASSLGLAVFNGSSYNEQF
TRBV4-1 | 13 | ASSHNERGTDTQY
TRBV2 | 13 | ASSLLAGDGDTQY
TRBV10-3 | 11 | AISEEGNTEAF
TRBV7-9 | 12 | ASRQGIFNTEAF
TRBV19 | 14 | ASAQDPGYSNQPQH
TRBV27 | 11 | ASSLLAGDEQF
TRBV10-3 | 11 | AISTEGGGFAF
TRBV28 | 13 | ASSLLSDSNQPQH
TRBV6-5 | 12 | ASSSQVLRTEAF
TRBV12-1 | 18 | ASRINRKRSRLAENYEQY
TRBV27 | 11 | ASSSINAGELF
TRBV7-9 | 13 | ASSSEQGSNQPQH
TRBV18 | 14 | ASSPPGQANGGGYT
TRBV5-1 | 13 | ASSDRDRGGYGYT
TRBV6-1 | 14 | ASSERSGWYTGELF
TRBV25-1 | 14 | ASSAPGTVSTDTQY
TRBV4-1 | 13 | ASSQAFARITEAF
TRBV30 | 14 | AWSVRVRISTDTQY
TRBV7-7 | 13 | ASSLGQGEVDTQY
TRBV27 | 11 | ASSQTGAGELF
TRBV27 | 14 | ASSSATSGRYNEQF
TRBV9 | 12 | ASSVEADFYEQY
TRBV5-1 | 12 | ASGSGQITDTQY
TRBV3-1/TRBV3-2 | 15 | ASSQETGAAGANVLT
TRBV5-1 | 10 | ASSEQGHEQY
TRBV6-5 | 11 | ASSYPGNYGYT
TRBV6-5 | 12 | ASSYSGLEPTQY
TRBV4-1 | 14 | ASSQESSGRSNEQF
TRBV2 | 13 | ASSGGAASRETQY
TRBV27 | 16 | ASTTTGGGARFNYGYT
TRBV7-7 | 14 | ASSSADRGLNQPQH
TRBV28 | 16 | ASSSSGQMFLGNQPQH
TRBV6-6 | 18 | ASSPRDRGFEVSRVAEAF
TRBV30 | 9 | AWSAGLAGF
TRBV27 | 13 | ASRVGGASNEKLF
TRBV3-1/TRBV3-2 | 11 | ASSLREGVGYT
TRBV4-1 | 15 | ASSQAYPSSGANVLT
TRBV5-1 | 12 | ASSSTGLPYEQY